Shown below are 2 T cell receptor beta chains from a single sample sequenced in a study of T cells in pancreatic ductal adenocarcinoma. Surgery without prior neoadjuvant therapy was the treatment of the selected pancreatic ductal adenocarcinoma patients. Sequencing used immunoSEQ multiplex PCR; TCRdb keeps in-frame clones, though not all of them. The data hold approximately 97,000 clones, with roughly 95% observed a single time. Sequencing was performed on PBMCs. The receptors were sampled from a human donor with pancreatic ductal adenocarcinoma.

The chain combines TRBV5-4 with TRBJ2-2, with D perhaps TRBD2 (6 bases). The CDR3 is 15 residues long. Trimming removed 0 bases at V and 5 bases at J, with 11 bases between. CDR1 and CDR2 (germline): SGHNT, YYREEE (reference sequence). The CDR3: CASSLGQGLTGELFF. CDR3 coding DNA: TGTGCCAGCAGCTTGGGGCAGGGACTTACCGGGGAGCTGTTTTTT.

The chain has TRBV5-1 and TRBJ1-4, with TRBD1 identical over 11 bases. Germline CDR1 reads SGHRS; CDR2 reads YFSETQ. This CDR3 is built from 14 residues. V gave up 0 bases and J gave up 8 bases; unmatched junction bases: 0. CDR3 region: CASSLGTGGEKLFF. The DNA for the CDR3 is TGCGCCAGCAGCTTGGGGACAGGGGGCGAAAAACTGTTTTTT.